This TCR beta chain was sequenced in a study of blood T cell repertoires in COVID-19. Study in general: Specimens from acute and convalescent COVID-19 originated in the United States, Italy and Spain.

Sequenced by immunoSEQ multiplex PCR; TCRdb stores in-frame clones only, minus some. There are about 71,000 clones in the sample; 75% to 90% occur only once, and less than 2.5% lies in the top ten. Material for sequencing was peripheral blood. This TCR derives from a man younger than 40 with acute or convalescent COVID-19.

In DNA form, the CDR3 reads TGTGCCATCAGTGAAAGGCAGGGGTACAATCAGCCCCAGCATTTT. Translated, it gives CAISERQGYNQPQHF. The J gene is TRBJ1-5, the V gene TRBV10-3, with D tentatively TRBD1 (6 bases). V lost 3 bases, J lost 3 bases, and 12 bases lay in between. CDR1 is ENHRY and CDR2 is SYGVKD in the germline V gene. The CDR3 consists of 15 residues.